Listed here is a single T cell receptor beta chain. The antigen it recognizes is unknown. The sample holds no much larger clone one base away, and base qualities are not on file. The cohort was made up of around 720 healthy bone marrow donors. Cohort members were all nominally healthy when sampled, although unrecorded immune exposures were likely present. The donor tested CMV seropositive, placing the donor among the approximately 290 seropositive members of the cohort. A peripheral blood sample was collected from each donor, and TCR beta sequencing was performed on peripheral blood mononuclear cells. Genomic DNA extraction from the blood cell samples was performed with the Qiagen DNeasy Blood Extraction Kit. This specimen belongs to a study of cytomegalovirus exposure and HLA in healthy donors (TCRdb year 2017). Concerning the study at large: In an earlier analysis of 587 of the donors, 276 Gb of sequence data and 90 million to 120 million unique TCR beta sequences from some 170 million T cells were reported. Approximately 300 gigabases of sequencing data and 80 million or so unique TCR sequences were included in an early release covering 550 to 800 HLA-typed donors. The genetic ancestry cluster associated with self-reported Caucasian donors included 70% to 85% of the roughly 400 genotyped donors. The study aimed to test whether cataloging public T cell receptors could reveal signatures of past pathogen exposure. The T cell repertoires of 550 to 850 subjects were profiled by immunosequencing and related to cytomegalovirus serostatus. Along with the approximately 670-subject first cohort, a separate validation cohort of over a hundred different subjects was used. High-throughput TCR immunosequencing, statistical association of individual TCRs with disease status, and machine learning were combined to predict cytomegalovirus infection status. A later analysis re-analyzed previously published TCR beta repertoires from hundreds of donors and added high-resolution HLA genotyping to study TCR occurrence patterns. In the later analysis, no new phenotypic data were used to find candidate immune exposures; instead, reliance was placed on TCR beta sequences and their occurrence across donors. To decide whether each TCR beta V gene segment behaved as functional or pseudogenic, an earlier analysis of 587 of the donors relied on high-throughput TCR beta sequencing. Donor age, sex, ethnicity and CMV serostatus were compiled together with the repertoire data. In a later genetic analysis, genome-wide SNP genotypes for about 65% of the roughly 670 donors were used, and that subset was treated as a discovery cohort. Every repertoire in the discovery cohort had been generated on one and the same sequencing platform. Both class I and class II loci were covered by HLA typing, at four-digit resolution. Typing coverage differed by locus: A, B, C, DRB1 and DQB1 were typed in about 620-630 donors, DQA1 in 500 to 550, DPA1 in 600 to 610, and DPB1 in approximately 450. Five DR-DQ haplotypes were treated as single units for association and clustering because of strong linkage in the cohort. Across roughly 420 genotyped donors of the cohort, an average of about 200,000 unique TCR beta nucleotide sequences per donor were sequenced, and about a sixth of those sequences were non-productive.

Study-wide findings and limitations: CMV serostatus was the only immune exposure information available for the cohort. A further reported finding was that TCR beta sequences accurately predicted the HLA-A and HLA-B alleles for most subjects in the first cohort. Most TCR sequences were seen in very few donors, while some public TCRs were found in many individuals. Cytomegalovirus status was reported to be diagnosed by the classifier with high specificity and sensitivity in both the original and validation cohorts. In a later analysis, TCR association rates were found to vary across HLA loci, with the most associated TCRs seen for DRB1 alleles and the fewest for HLA-C alleles. This cohort had only TCR beta chains sequenced, and the lack of alpha or paired-chain data limited which features could be detected. A later analysis found that most CMV-associated TCR beta chains appeared HLA-restricted, with HLA associations seemingly driven largely by CMV exposure. A cluster of highly shared sequence variants was judged likely to represent a technical artifact of the sequencing pipeline. Some IMGT-functional V segments, including TRBV6-2 and TRBV6-3, could not be distinguished by the 87-base-pair reads and were therefore excluded. Presence/absence analyses assumed roughly uniform sequencing depth across donors, an assumption that may not hold. Broadly in line with IMGT annotations, most TCR beta V segments showed up in productive rearrangements about 87% or about 30% of the time in an earlier analysis of around 550 of the donors. The study gave a list of about 150 TCR beta chains associated with cytomegalovirus. In a later analysis, HLA-associated TCR beta chains showed more clonal expansion and lower generation probabilities than non-associated chains that were equally common. Correlated functional status among segregating V segments might be attributable to linkage disequilibrium, but an unknown experimental factor could not be ruled out. Specific HLA alleles were associated with more than 15,000 TCR beta sequences at a false discovery rate of 0.05 in a later analysis. In a later genetic analysis, a missense DCLRE1C variant was associated with V-gene and J-gene trimming of TCR beta chains, and the association was replicated in an independent cohort. According to a later analysis, parvovirus B19, influenza, CMV and Epstein-Barr virus appeared linked to several top co-occurrence clusters. Because counts were too low, some 17 rarely observed V segments, including chromosome 9 orphons, were left out of the earlier analysis of 587 of the donors. Assigning TCR associations to individual alleles was difficult when HLA alleles, especially DR and DQ, strongly co-occurred. A few of the identified cytomegalovirus-associated TCR beta chains were confirmed in vitro to be specific for cytomegalovirus antigens. According to the authors, the approach could potentially be generalized to other disease states and immunological phenotypes. A later genetic analysis reported fewer N-insertions in productive TCRs among donors in an Asian-associated ancestry cluster than the roughly 670-donor mean. Because HLA typing was missing for some donors at each locus, association tests included only the typed subset.

The library was generated by the immunoSEQ multiplex PCR assay. The multiplex PCR relied on a mix of 60 forward primers for TCR Vbeta segments and 13 reverse primers for TCR Jbeta segments. The CDR3 region of rearranged TCR beta genes was amplified from genomic DNA by a multiplex PCR assay. The Illumina HiSeq System was used to sequence the amplified TCR beta libraries as 87-base-pair reads. For the original study's pipeline: In a later analysis, some 80 million unique TCR beta chains were counted across the 666 repertoires, and around 11 million of these chains were shared by at least two donors. Raw reads were error-corrected and collapsed into unique sequences with a nearest-neighbor algorithm that merged closely related sequences to remove PCR and sequencing errors. CDR3 sequences were aligned to IMGT reference sequences to assign V, D and J gene segments. For a sequence to be retained, a match of at least six nucleotides was required to both a V gene segment and a J gene segment. Rearrangements were called productive when the CDR3 lacked stop codons and stayed in frame with V and J; all others were non-productive. Following IMGT convention, CDR3 was defined as the stretch from the second conserved V-encoded cysteine up to the conserved J-encoded phenylalanine. The earlier analysis of about 590 of the donors excluded sequences that lacked an unambiguous match to a single V gene segment. In an earlier analysis of several hundred of the donors, V segments were called functional above 56.7% productive rearrangements and were called segregating when the between-donor standard deviation exceeded 5%. A statistical classification framework was built for diagnosing cytomegalovirus status from the catalog of TCR beta chain sequences. V and J gene assignment, in a later analysis, came from comparing TCR nucleotide sequences with IMGT/GENE-DB human TR gene sequences. Using the TCRdist pipeline, a later analysis assigned CDR3 sequences along with most-parsimonious VDJ recombination scenarios. In a later analysis, each TCR beta chain was defined by its CDR3 amino acid sequence together with its V-gene family, and reads lacking a unique V-gene family were excluded. In a later analysis, 450 to 600 highly shared, low-generation-probability nucleotide sequences were removed to address suspected cross-contamination and a sequencing artifact. A later analysis calculated a clonal expansion index for each public chain from normalized within-repertoire ranks of inferred template counts. A later analysis computed generation probabilities with a VDJ recombination model fitted to out-of-frame rearrangements, and checked the results against IGoR. In a later analysis, hypergeometric tests were used to score TCR-TCR, TCR-HLA and TCR-CMV co-occurrence, with a repertoire-size bias correction applied to TCR pairs. A later analysis estimated false discovery rates by permuting HLA or CMV assignments 20 times. In a later analysis, co-occurring TCRs were grouped using DBSCAN, and TCRdist sequence similarity was added for clustering within HLA-allele-positive subsets. For co-occurrence clustering, repertoires with fewer than 30,000 or more than 120,000 public chains were excluded, along with a handful of repertoires with anomalous nucleotide sharing. TCRdb obtained this table from immuneACCESS and retained in-frame rearrangements with V and J assigned. These tables miss some clones; where compared with another copy, unresolved V genes account for less than half of the shortfall, and the remainder is unexplained. V, J and clone size are taken as reported in that table, and D and trimming were inferred from the DNA itself. This sample gives about 130,000 clones in total; over 60% of them show up just once. The ten largest make up about 4.3% of the sample.

Counted from cysteine to phenylalanine, this CDR3 has 21 amino acids. Solely the CDR3 DNA is kept, with 63 bases framed from the first base. Trimming takes 6 bases off V and 1 base off J; junction bases not matched to a gene: 17. According to the germline V gene, CDR1 reads MNHNS and CDR2 reads SASEGT. Sequences were obtained from PBMCs. This clonotype originated in a man in his sixties in good health and CMV-seropositive. This receptor chain uses TRBV6-1 and TRBJ1-6; TRBD1 agrees with 11 junctional bases. The nucleotide sequence is given as TGTGCCAGCAGCGAAACCCCATTCGGACAGGGGGCTTGGTCCTATAATTCACCCCTCCACTTT. The encoded protein is CASSETPFGQGAWSYNSPLHF.